This T cell receptor (beta chain) derives from a study of CD8 T cells in Susac syndrome. The CDR3 is 13 amino acids. Deletions cut 3 bases from V and 4 bases from J, with 10 bases between. Per germline, CDR1 PRHDT and CDR2 FYEKMQ (reference sequence). Random hexamers primed reverse transcription of roughly 0.5 to 1 ug RNA. One entry per CDR3 protein, called by TCRdb with MiXCR from the immunoSEQ multiplex PCR reads. The sample has roughly 150,000 distinct CDR3 sequences; about 94% are singletons. The chain is built from TRBV13 and TRBJ2-7; possibly TRBD2 for D (6 bases). What was sequenced was CD8+ T cells from PBMCs. The sequence was collected from a human donor with multiple sclerosis. The CDR3 nucleotides read TGTGCCAGCAGCTTGACTAGAGGTTACGAGCAGTACTTC. Its translation: CASSLTRGYEQYF.